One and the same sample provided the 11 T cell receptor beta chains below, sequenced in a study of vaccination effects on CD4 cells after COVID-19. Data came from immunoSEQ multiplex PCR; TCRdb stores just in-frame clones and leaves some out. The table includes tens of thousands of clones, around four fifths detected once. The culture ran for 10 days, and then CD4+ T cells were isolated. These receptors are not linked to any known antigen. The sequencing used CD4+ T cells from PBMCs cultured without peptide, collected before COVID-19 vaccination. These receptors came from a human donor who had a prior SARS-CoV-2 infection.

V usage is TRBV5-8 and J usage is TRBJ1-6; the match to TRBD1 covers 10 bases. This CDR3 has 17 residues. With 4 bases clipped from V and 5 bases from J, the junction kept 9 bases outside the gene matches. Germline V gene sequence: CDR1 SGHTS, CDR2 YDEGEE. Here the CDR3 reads CASSQGTGAWDNSPLHF. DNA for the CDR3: TGTGCCAGCAGCCAAGGGACAGGGGCTTGGGATAATTCACCCCTCCACTTT.

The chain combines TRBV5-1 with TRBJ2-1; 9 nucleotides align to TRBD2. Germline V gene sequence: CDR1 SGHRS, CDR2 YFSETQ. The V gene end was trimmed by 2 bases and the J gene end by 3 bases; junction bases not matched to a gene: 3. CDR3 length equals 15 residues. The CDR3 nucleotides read TGCGCCAGCAGCTTCTTGCGGGGGGGCTACAATGAGCAGTTCTTC. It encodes CASSFLRGGYNEQFF.

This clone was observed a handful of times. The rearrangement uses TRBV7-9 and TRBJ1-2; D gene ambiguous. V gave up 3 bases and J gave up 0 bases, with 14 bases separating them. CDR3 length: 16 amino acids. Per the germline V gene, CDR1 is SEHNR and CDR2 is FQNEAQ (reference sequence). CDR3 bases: TGTGCCAGCAGCTTGGATGGGGATAGGGCTAACTATGGCTACACCTTC. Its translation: CASSLDGDRANYGYTF.

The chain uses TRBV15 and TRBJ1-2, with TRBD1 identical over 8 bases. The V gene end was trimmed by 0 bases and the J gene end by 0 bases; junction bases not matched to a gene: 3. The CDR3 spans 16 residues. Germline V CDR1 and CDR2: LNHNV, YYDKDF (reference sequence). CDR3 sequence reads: CATSREGQVSNYGYTF. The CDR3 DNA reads TGTGCCACCAGCAGAGAGGGACAGGTGTCTAACTATGGCTACACCTTC.

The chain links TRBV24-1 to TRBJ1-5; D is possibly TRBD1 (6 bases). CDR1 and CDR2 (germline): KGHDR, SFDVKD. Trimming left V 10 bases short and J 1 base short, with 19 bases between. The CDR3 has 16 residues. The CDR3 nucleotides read TGTGCCACGAAACCGAGGGGGACACTAAGCAATCAGCCCCAGCATTTT. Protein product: CATKPRGTLSNQPQHF.

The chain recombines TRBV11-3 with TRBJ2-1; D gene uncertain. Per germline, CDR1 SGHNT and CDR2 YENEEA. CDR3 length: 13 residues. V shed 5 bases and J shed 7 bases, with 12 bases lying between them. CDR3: CASSPYSGNEQFF. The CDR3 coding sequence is TGTGCCAGCAGCCCCTACTCTGGGAATGAGCAGTTCTTC.

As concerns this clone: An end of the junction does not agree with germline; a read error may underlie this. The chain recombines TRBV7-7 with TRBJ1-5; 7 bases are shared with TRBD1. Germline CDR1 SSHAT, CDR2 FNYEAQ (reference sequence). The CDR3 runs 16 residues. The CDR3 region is CASSPHRTGGNQPQHF. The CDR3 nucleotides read TGTGCTAGCAGCCCCCATCGAACAGGGGGCAATCAGCCCCAGCATTTT.

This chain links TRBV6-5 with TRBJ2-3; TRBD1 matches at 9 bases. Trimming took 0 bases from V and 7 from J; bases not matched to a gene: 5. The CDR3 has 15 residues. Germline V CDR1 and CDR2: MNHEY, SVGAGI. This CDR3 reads CASSYSGQGVNTQYF. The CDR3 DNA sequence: TGTGCCAGCAGTTACTCGGGACAGGGCGTAAATACGCAGTATTTT.

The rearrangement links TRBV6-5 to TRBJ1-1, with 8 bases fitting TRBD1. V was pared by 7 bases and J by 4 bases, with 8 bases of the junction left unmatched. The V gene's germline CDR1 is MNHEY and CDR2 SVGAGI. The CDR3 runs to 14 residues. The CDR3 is CASTRTGLVTEAFF. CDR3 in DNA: TGTGCCAGCACCCGGACAGGGTTGGTCACTGAAGCTTTCTTT.

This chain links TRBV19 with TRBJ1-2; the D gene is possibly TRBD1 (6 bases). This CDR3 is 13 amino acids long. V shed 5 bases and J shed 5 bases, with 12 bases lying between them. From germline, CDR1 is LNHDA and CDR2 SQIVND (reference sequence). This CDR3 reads CASSLQGVYGYTF. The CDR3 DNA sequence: TGTGCCAGTAGTTTACAGGGTGTATATGGCTACACCTTC.

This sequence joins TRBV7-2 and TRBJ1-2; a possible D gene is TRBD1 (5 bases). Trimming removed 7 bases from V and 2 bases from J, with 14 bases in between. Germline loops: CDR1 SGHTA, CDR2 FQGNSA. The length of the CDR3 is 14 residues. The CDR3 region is CASKPSQGNYGYTF. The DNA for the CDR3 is TGTGCCAGCAAACCCTCCCAGGGAAACTATGGCTACACCTTC. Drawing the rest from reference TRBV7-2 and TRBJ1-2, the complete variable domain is GAGVSQSPSNKVTEKGKDVELRCDPISGHTALYWYRQSLGQGLEFLIYFQGNSAPDKSGLPSDRFSAERTGGSVSTLTIQRTQQEDSAVYLCASKPSQGNYGYTFGSGTRLTVV.